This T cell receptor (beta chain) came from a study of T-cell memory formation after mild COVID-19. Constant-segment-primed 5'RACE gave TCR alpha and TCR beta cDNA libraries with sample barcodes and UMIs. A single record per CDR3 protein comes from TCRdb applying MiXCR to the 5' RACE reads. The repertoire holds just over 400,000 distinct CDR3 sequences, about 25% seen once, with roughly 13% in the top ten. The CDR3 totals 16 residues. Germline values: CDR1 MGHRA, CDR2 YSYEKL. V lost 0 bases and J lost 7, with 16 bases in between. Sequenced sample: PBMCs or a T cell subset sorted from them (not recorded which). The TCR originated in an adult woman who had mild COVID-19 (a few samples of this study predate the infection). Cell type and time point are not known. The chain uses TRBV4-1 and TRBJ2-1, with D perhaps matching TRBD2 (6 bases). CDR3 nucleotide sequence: TGCGCCAGCAGCCAAGATTCGGGAGATACGACTAATGAGCAGTTCTTC. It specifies CASSQDSGDTTNEQFF.